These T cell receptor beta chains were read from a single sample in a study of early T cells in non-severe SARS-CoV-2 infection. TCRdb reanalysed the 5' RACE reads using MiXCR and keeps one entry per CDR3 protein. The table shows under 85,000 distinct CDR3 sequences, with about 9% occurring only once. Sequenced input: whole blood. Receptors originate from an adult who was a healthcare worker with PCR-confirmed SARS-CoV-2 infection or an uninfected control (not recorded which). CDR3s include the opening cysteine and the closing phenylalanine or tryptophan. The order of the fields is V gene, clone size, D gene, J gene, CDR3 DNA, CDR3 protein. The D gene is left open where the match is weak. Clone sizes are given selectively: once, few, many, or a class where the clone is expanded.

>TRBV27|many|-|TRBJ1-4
TGTGCCAGCAGTTTTTCTGGGTTTGAAAAACTGTTTTTT
CASSFSGFEKLFF
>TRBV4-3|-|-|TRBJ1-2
TGCGCCAGCAGCCAGGCCGGGGGTAGGGGCTACACCTTC
CASSQAGGRGYTF
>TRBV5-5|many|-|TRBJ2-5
TGTGCCAGCAGCCTCGGACTTGAAGAGACCCAGTACTTC
CASSLGLEETQYF
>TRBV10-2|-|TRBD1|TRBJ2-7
TGCGCCAGCAATGACAGGGATAAGTGGTACGAGCAGTACTTC
CASNDRDKWYEQYF
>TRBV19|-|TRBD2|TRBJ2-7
TGTGCCAGTAGTATCCAAGCGGGGACGGATGAGCAGTACTTC
CASSIQAGTDEQYF
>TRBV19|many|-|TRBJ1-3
TGTGCCAGTAGTCGGGACACGAGCTCTGGAAACACCATATATTTT
CASSRDTSSGNTIYF
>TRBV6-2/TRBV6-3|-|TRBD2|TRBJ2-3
TGTGCCAGCAAGACTAGCGGGATCCCAGATACGCAGTATTTT
CASKTSGIPDTQYF
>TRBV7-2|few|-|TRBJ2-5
TGTGCCAGCAGCCCGCTAACAGGGTCGGGGACCCAGTACTTC
CASSPLTGSGTQYF
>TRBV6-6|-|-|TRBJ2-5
TGTGCCAGCAGTTACTCGAAACTCTCGGGCCGGGATCAAGAGACCCAGTACTTC
CASSYSKLSGRDQETQYF
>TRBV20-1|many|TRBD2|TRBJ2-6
TGCAGTGCTAGTCCGCTAGCGGGCCTCTCTGGGGCCAACGTCCTGACTTTC
CSASPLAGLSGANVLTF
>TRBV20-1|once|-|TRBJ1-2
TGCAGTGACCGGACGGTCTATGGCTACACCTTC
CSDRTVYGYTF
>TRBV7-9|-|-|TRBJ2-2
TGTGCCAGTATATCTGGGGTCGGGGAGCTGTTTTTT
CASISGVGELFF
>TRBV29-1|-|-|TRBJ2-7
TGCAGCGCGGGACACCTAACCTACGAGCAGTACTTC
CSAGHLTYEQYF
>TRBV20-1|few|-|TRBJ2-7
TGCAGTGCTAGAGCTACAGCAACCTACGAGCAGTACTTC
CSARATATYEQYF
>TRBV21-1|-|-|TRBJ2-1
TGTGCCAGCAGCAAAGGGTCGGGACTAGCGGGTTACAATGAGCAGTTCTTC
CASSKGSGLAGYNEQFF
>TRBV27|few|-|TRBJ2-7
TGTGCCAGCAGGAAAGCCTTAACCTACGAGCAGTACTTC
CASRKALTYEQYF